These 18 T cell receptor beta chains originate from one sample sequenced in a study of graft-versus-host responses after intestinal transplantation. Assay used: immunoSEQ multiplex PCR; TCRdb lists only in-frame clones, some missing. The sample consists of almost 4,500 clones, approximately 70% of them appearing once. Intraepithelial and lamina propria lymphocytes were isolated from graft specimens. The source was ileum tissue, collected 17 days after transplant. These receptors all come from a human patient who received an intestinal transplant, so some T cells may come from the graft donor.

This clone was seen more than once but under ten times. The chain has TRBV19 and TRBJ1-5; 8 nucleotides align to TRBD1. Germline V gene sequence: CDR1 LNHDA, CDR2 SQIVND (reference sequence). The CDR3 runs 12 residues. V trimming: 3 bases; J trimming: 10 bases; junction bases outside the gene matches: 2. For the CDR3, the DNA is TGTGCCAGTAGTATGGGGACAGGCCCCCAGCATTTT. Amino acids: CASSMGTGPQHF.

This clone was picked up one time. The CDR3 here is CASSWGQEAFF. DNA for the CDR3: TGTGCCAGCAGTTGGGGACAGGAAGCTTTCTTT. The rearrangement joins TRBV5-6 to TRBJ1-1, with TRBD1 matching 7 bases. Germline CDR1 and CDR2: SGHDT and YYEEEE. The V gene end was trimmed by 5 bases and the J gene end by 8 bases; junction bases not matched to a gene: 3. The CDR3 loop spans 11 amino acids. Full variable domain (missing parts from reference TRBV5-6 and TRBJ1-1): DAGVTQSPTHLIKTRGQQVTLRCSPKSGHDTVSWYQQALGQGPQFIFQYYEEEERQRGNFPDRFSGHQFPNYSSELNVNALLLGDSALYLCASSWGQEAFFGQGTRLTVV.

This rearrangement joins TRBV6-1 to TRBJ2-7; the match to TRBD1 covers 8 bases. The junction had 8 bases not matched to a gene; V was cut back by 6 bases and J by 4 bases. CDR3 length: 14 amino acids. Germline CDR1 and CDR2: MNHNS and SASEGT. CDR3 protein: CASRKPGQVYEQYV. The CDR3 nucleotides read TGTGCCAGCAGGAAACCGGGACAGGTTTACGAGCAGTACGTC.

This chain connects TRBV11-3 to TRBJ2-1, with D maybe TRBD2 (6 bases). Germline V gene lookup returns CDR1 SGHNT and CDR2 YENEEA. This CDR3 region has 15 residues. The V end was cut by 5 bases, the J end by 0 bases, with 11 bases between. CDR3 residues: CASSGGTGSYNEQFF. CDR3 nucleotide sequence: TGTGCCAGCAGCGGGGGGACGGGCTCCTACAATGAGCAGTTCTTC.

V and J are TRBV7-6 and TRBJ1-6; 9 positions agree with TRBD1. The V gene end was trimmed by 0 bases and the J gene end by 9 bases; junction bases not matched to a gene: 6. The CDR3 has 16 residues. The V gene's germline CDR1 is SGHVS and CDR2 FNYEAQ. Written as DNA, the CDR3 is TGTGCCAGCAGCTTAGCCGACAGGGGGTGGGGTTCACCCCTCCACTTT. As protein: CASSLADRGWGSPLHF.

This clone ranks as medium-sized. V gene TRBV6-1 combines with J gene TRBJ2-7; D unresolved. The CDR3 runs 13 residues. The V gene's germline CDR1 is MNHNS and CDR2 SASEGT. Trimming took off 6 bases at V and 0 bases at J, with 9 bases between the two ends. CDR3 residues: CASRLTSSYEQYV. The CDR3 coding sequence is TGTGCCAGCAGGCTGACAAGCTCCTACGAGCAGTACGTC.

CDR3 nucleotide sequence: TGTGCCTGGAGTGACACCGACAGGGGCAATCAGCCCCAGCATTTT. Its protein product is CAWSDTDRGNQPQHF. The chain links TRBV30 to TRBJ1-5; 7 bases are shared with TRBD1. Trimming at V came to 1 base and at J to 2 bases, leaving 5 bases not matched to a gene. CDR1 is GTSNPN and CDR2 is SVGIG in the germline V gene (reference sequence). The CDR3 length is 15 residues.

The J gene is TRBJ2-7, the V gene TRBV27; D may correspond to TRBD1 or TRBD2 (5 bases each). Germline-derived CDR1 and CDR2 are MNHEY and SMNVEV (reference sequence). Trimming stripped 4 bases from V and 7 bases from J, with 14 bases between. The CDR3 spans 13 residues. This chain's CDR3 is CASSYQGSGEQYV. The CDR3, as DNA: TGTGCCAGCAGTTACCAGGGTTCGGGGGAGCAGTACGTC.

The chain is built from TRBV5-4 and TRBJ1-2, with 11 positions matching TRBD1. CDR3 length: 15 amino acids. The V gene's germline CDR1 is SGHNT and CDR2 YYREEE (reference sequence). Trimming at V came to 4 bases and at J to 6 bases, leaving 8 bases not matched to a gene. The CDR3: CASSVGTGGYNGYTF. DNA of the CDR3: TGTGCCAGCAGCGTCGGGACAGGGGGATACAATGGCTACACCTTC.

The V call is TRBV9, the J call TRBJ2-2; TRBD2 matches 7 bases. The CDR3 is 15 residues long. With 5 bases clipped from V and 1 base from J, the junction kept 5 bases outside the gene matches. Germline assignment: CDR1 SGDLS and CDR2 YYNGEE. In nucleotides, the CDR3 is TGTGCCAGCAGGACTGGCGGGGGGAACACCGGGGAGCTGTTTTTT. Encoded protein: CASRTGGGNTGELFF.

This clone was counted a single time. The chain carries TRBV5-4 and TRBJ2-1; 8 positions agree with TRBD2. V dropped 0 bases and J dropped 5; count of bases not matched to a gene: 1. The V gene's germline CDR1 is SGHNT and CDR2 YYREEE (reference sequence). The CDR3 spans 14 residues. The CDR3 protein is CASSLASGHNEQFF. Here the CDR3 DNA reads TGTGCCAGCAGCTTGGCTAGCGGGCACAATGAGCAGTTCTTC.

This chain connects TRBV6-5 to TRBJ1-2; 7 nucleotides align to TRBD1. In germline, CDR1 is MNHEY, CDR2 SVGAGI. The CDR3 is made up of 15 amino acids. Germline trimming cut 5 bases from V and 3 bases from J; bases unmatched to any gene: 9. The CDR3 reads CASSLSTGRYYGYTF. The CDR3 coding sequence is TGTGCCAGCAGTCTATCGACAGGGAGGTACTATGGCTACACCTTC.

This clone has a single count. This chain joins TRBV6-5 and TRBJ1-6; a possible D gene is TRBD1 (6 bases). This CDR3 is 13 amino acids long. Germline assignment: CDR1 MNHEY and CDR2 SVGAGI. Trimming left V 8 bases short and J 6 bases short, with 11 bases between. The CDR3 coding sequence is TGTGCCAGCTATCGGGACACTAATTCACCCCTCCACTTT. Its protein is CASYRDTNSPLHF.

The chain combines TRBV7-2 with TRBJ2-7, with 9 positions matching TRBD1. This CDR3 is built from 15 residues. The V and J ends lost 1 base and 6 bases, in that order; junction bases with no gene match: 7. CDR1 is SGHTA, CDR2 FQGNSA, per germline. The CDR3 coding sequence is TGTGCCAGCAGCTTAGTAAGGACAGGGGCCTCCGAGCAGTACGTC. Its translation: CASSLVRTGASEQYV.

The chain couples TRBV7-9 to TRBJ2-3, with D tentatively TRBD2 (6 bases). The CDR3 length is 15 residues. V was pared by 3 bases and J by 6 bases, with 16 bases between. CDR1 is SEHNR, CDR2 FQNEAQ, per germline (reference sequence). CDR3 bases: TGTGCCAGCAGCTTCGTGTTTCCAGGGAGGGATACGCAGTATTTT. It specifies CASSFVFPGRDTQYF.

This sequence joins TRBV15 and TRBJ2-5; the match to TRBD2 covers 11 bases. Germline V gene sequence: CDR1 LNHNV, CDR2 YYDKDF (reference sequence). Trimming took 0 bases from V and 7 from J; bases not matched to a gene: 10. The CDR3 sequence is 17 residues long. The CDR3 DNA follows: TGTGCCACCAGCAGAGATGGGAGTAGCGGGGGGGCACGGACCCAGTACTTC. It translates to CATSRDGSSGGARTQYF.

This chain uses TRBV2 with TRBJ2-1; no reliable D call. V lost 4 bases and J lost 5, with 3 bases in between. The CDR3 runs to 11 residues. Germline V gene lookup returns CDR1 SNHLY and CDR2 FYNNEI. The DNA for the CDR3 is TGTGCCAGCAGTGTCGACAATGAGCAGTTCTTC. This sequence encodes CASSVDNEQFF.

The V gene is TRBV4-2, the J gene TRBJ2-3, with 7 nucleotides matching TRBD1. Germline values: CDR1 LGHNA, CDR2 YNFKEQ. V lost 4 bases to trimming and J lost 2 bases; unmatched junction nucleotides: 3. The CDR3 loop spans 14 amino acids. The CDR3 bases are TGTGCCAGCAGCCTCGGACAGGCCACAGATACGCAGTATTTT. The encoded protein is CASSLGQATDTQYF.